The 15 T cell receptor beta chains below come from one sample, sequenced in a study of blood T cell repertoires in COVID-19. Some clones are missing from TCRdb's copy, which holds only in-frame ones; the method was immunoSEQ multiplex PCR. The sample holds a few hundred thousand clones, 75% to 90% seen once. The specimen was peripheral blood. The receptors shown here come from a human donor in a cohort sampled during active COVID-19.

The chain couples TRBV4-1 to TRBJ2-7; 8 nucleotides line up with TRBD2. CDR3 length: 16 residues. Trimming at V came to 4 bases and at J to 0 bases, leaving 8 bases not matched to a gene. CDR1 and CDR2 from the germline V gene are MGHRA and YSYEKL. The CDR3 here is CASSPMGAGASYEQYF. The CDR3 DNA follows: TGCGCCAGCAGCCCGATGGGAGCGGGGGCCTCCTACGAGCAGTACTTC.

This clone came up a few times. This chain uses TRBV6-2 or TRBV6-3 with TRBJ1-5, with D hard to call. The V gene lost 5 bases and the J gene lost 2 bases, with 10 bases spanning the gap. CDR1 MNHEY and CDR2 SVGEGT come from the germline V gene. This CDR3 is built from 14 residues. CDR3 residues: CASSPYSRNQPQHF. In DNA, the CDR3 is TGTGCCAGCAGTCCCTACAGCCGCAATCAGCCCCAGCATTTT.

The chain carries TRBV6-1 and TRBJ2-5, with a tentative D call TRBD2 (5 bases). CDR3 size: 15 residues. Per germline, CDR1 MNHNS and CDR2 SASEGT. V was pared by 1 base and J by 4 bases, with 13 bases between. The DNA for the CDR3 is TGTGCCAGCAGTGAAGGTTTGTGGCTAGCAGAGACCCAGTACTTC. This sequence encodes CASSEGLWLAETQYF.

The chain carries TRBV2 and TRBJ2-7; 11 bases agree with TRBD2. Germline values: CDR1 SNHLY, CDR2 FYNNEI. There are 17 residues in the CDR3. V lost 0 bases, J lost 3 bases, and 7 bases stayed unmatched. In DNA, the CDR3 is TGTGCCAGCAGTGAAGCGCCCCCCCTAGCGGGAGGCTACGAGCAGTACTTC. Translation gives CASSEAPPLAGGYEQYF.

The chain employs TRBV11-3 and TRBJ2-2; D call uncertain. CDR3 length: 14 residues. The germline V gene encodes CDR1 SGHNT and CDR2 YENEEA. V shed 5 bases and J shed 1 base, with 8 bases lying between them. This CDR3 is CASSPRLNTGELFF. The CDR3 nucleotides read TGTGCCAGCAGCCCGAGGCTGAACACCGGGGAGCTGTTTTTT.

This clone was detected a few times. The CDR3 bases are TGCGCCAGCAGCGCGATGACAGGGGGGAACTATGGCTACACCTTC. This translates into CASSAMTGGNYGYTF. V usage is TRBV5-1 and J usage is TRBJ1-2; 9 bases line up with TRBD1. In germline, CDR1 is SGHRS, CDR2 YFSETQ. J gave up 2 bases and V 4 bases, and 6 bases lay outside the gene matches. The CDR3 has 15 amino acids.

The CDR3: CASSQDAGANTEAFF. DNA of the CDR3: TGCGCCAGCAGCCAAGATGCGGGTGCGAACACTGAAGCTTTCTTT. The chain employs TRBV4-3 and TRBJ1-1; D unresolved. V was pared by 0 bases and J by 1 base, with 9 bases between. This CDR3 is 15 amino acids long. Germline CDR1 is LGHNA and CDR2 is YSLEER.

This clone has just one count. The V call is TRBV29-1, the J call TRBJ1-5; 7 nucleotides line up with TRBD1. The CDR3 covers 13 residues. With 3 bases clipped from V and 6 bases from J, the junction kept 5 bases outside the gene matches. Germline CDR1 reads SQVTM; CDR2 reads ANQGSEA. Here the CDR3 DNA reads TGCAGCGTTGATTTAGGGGGCGGTCAGCCCCAGCATTTT. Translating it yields CSVDLGGGQPQHF.

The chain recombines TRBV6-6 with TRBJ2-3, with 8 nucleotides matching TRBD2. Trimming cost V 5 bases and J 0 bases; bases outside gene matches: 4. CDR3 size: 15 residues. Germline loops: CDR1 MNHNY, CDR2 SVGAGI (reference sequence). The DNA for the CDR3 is TGTGCCAGCAGTCTAGCGGGCCCGAGCACAGATACGCAGTATTTT. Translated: CASSLAGPSTDTQYF.

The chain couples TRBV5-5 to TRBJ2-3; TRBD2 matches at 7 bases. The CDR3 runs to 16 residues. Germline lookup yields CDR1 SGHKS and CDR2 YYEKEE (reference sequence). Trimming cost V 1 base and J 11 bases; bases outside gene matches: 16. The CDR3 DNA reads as TGTGCCAGCAGCTTGCTTACGGGAGGACCTCTGGGGGAGCAGTATTTT. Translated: CASSLLTGGPLGEQYF.

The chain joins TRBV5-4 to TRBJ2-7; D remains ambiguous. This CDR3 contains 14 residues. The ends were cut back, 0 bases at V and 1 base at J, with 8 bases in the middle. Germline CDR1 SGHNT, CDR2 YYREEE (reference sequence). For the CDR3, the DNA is TGTGCCAGCAGCTTGGAACTTTGGTCCTACGAGCAGTACTTC. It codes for CASSLELWSYEQYF.

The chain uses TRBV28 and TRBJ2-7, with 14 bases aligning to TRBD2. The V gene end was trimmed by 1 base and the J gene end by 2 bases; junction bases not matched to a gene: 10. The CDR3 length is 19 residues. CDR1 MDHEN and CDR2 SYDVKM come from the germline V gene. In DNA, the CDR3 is TGTGCCAGCAGTTTATCACTAGGGACTAGCGGGAGTAGGGCCTACGAGCAGTACTTC. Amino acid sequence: CASSLSLGTSGSRAYEQYF.

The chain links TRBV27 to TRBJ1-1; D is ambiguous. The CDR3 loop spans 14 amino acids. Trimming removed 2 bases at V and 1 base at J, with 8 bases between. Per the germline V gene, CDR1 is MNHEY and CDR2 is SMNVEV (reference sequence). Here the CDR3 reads CASSLRERNTEAFF. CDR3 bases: TGTGCCAGCAGTTTAAGGGAGCGGAACACTGAAGCTTTCTTT.

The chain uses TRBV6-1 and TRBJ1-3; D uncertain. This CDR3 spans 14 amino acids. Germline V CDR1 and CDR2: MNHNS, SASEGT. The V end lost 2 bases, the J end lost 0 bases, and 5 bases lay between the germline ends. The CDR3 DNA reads TGTGCCAGCAGTGAATTGAGCTCTGGAAACACCATATATTTT. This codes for CASSELSSGNTIYF.

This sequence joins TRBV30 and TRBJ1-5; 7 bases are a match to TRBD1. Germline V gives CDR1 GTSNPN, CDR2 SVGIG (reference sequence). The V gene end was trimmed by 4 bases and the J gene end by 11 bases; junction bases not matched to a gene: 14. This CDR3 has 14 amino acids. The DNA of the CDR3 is TGTGCCTGGAATAGACAGGGCCCCAGGGGGGCCCAGCATTTT. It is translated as CAWNRQGPRGAQHF.